This T cell receptor beta chain stems from a study of blood T cell repertoires in COVID-19 (dated by TCRdb to the early 2020s). Study-wide context: Samples covering the acute and convalescent phases of COVID-19 were provided by collaborators in the United States, Italy and Spain. The prospective study material was composed of cDNA or gDNA derived from T cells, B-cell-depleted T cells, or PBMCs. Subjects who had been exposed to COVID-19, were actively infected with it, or had recovered from it provided the deeply sampled blood TCRbeta repertoires that made up the dataset. A freely available public database, intended as a resource for researchers studying the immune response to SARS-CoV-2, is where the repertoires were released. The samples were drawn from two sources: the first 160 participants of the ongoing ImmuneRACE study, and over 950 subjects contributed by 6 global collaborators. Nearly every sample came with metadata listing a de-identified subject ID, COVID-19 status, age in years and sex. Where available, HLA class I and class II types were taken from metadata supplied by the sample provider and were not determined by assay-based typing.

TCRbeta CDR3 regions were amplified from genomic DNA by means of the immunoSEQ Assay, a bias-controlled multiplex PCR. The published analysis was carried out like this. The number of nucleated cells in each sample was estimated from the amplification of reference gene primers within the assay. To quantify the absolute abundance of each unique TCRbeta CDR3 rearrangement, sequence reads were collapsed and filtered. For each sample, productive Simpson clonality was calculated as the square root of Simpson's diversity index over productive rearrangements. TCRdb took over this immuneACCESS table, retaining in-frame rearrangements with V and J assigned. Such tables are incomplete; in checked studies, under half of the missing clones stem from an unresolved V gene, and the remainder is unexplained. V, J and clone size reflect that table, while D and trimming were determined from the DNA. The sample table contains 78,000 or so clones; only one count was recorded for roughly 83% of them. The top ten hold roughly 6% of the sample.

Spanning cysteine to phenylalanine, the CDR3 consists of 13 amino acids. The kept DNA is CDR3 alone, 39 bases in frame from the first base. V loses 4 bases, J loses 5 bases, and the germline ends lie 11 bases apart. In the germline V gene (reference sequence), CDR1 corresponds to SGHAT and CDR2 to FQDESV. Points on this clone: Its antigen target is currently unknown. Within one base of it there is no much larger clone, and no base qualities were kept.

The collaborating institutions used their own protocols to collect whole blood in K2EDTA tubes. For TCRbeta analysis, collaborators shipped samples as frozen whole blood, isolated PBMCs, or DNA extracted from either of those sample types. What the research found in general, with its limitations: The amount of clinical and demographic metadata varied by source and participant and was provided uncurated.

The rearrangement combines TRBV11-1 with TRBJ2-5; the D segment could be TRBD2, given 5 matching bases. This TCR was recovered from a woman aged 60 to 75 with acute or convalescent COVID-19. The specimen was peripheral blood. The bases are TGTGCCAGCAGCTCCTCCCCGGGGGAGACCCAGTACTTC. Its product reads: CASSSSPGETQYF.